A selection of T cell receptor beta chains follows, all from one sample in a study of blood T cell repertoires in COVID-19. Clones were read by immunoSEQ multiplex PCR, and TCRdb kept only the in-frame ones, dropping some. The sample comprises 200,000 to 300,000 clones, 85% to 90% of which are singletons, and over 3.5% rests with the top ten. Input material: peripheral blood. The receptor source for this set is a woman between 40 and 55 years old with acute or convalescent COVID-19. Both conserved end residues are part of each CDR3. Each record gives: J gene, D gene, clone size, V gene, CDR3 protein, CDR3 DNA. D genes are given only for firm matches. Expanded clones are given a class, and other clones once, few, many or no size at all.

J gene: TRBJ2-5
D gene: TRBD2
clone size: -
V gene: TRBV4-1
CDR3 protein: CASSHTSGGAQETQYF
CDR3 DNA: TGCGCCAGCAGCCATACTAGCGGGGGAGCCCAAGAGACCCAGTACTTC

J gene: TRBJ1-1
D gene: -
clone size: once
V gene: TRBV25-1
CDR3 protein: CASSQTTMGGRGTEAFF
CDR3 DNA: TGTGCCAGCAGTCAGACCACCATGGGGGGAAGAGGCACTGAAGCTTTCTTT

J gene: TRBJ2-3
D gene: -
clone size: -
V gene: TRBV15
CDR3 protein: CATSLLGGFGTDTQYF
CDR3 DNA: TGTGCCACCAGCCTTTTAGGGGGTTTTGGGACAGATACGCAGTATTTT

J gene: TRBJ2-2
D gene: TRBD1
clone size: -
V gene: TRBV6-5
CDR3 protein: CASRARTGGPGELFF
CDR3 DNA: TGTGCCAGCAGGGCCAGGACAGGGGGTCCCGGGGAGCTGTTTTTT

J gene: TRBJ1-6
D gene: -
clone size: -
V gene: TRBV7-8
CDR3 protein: CASSLVPGGRDSPLHF
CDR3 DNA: TGTGCCAGCAGCTTAGTACCCGGGGGTAGGGATTCACCCCTCCACTTT

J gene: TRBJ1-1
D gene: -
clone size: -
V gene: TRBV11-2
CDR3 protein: CASSLDPNPGVVTFF
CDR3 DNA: TGTGCCAGCAGCTTAGATCCTAACCCGGGGGTTGTAACTTTCTTT

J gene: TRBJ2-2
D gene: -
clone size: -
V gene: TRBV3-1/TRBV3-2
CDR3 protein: CASSLRRRNTGELFF
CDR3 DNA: TGTGCCAGCAGCCTCCGACGGAGGAACACCGGGGAGCTGTTTTTT

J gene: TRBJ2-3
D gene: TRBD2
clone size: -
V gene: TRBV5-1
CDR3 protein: CASSGRGEPTDTQYF
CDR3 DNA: TGCGCCAGCAGTGGGAGGGGCGAACCGACAGATACGCAGTATTTT

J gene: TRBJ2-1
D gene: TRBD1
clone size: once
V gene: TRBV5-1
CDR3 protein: CASSPTGPPNNEQFF
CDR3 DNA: TGCGCCAGCAGCCCGACAGGGCCCCCAAACAATGAGCAGTTCTTC

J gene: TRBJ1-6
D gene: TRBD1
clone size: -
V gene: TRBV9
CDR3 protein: CASSPGDRNNSPLHF
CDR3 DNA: TGTGCCAGCAGTCCTGGGGACAGGAACAATTCACCCCTCCACTTT

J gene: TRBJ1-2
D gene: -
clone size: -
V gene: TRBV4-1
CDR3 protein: CASSQAPENYGYTF
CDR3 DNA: TGCGCCAGCAGCCAAGCCCCAGAAAACTATGGCTACACCTTC

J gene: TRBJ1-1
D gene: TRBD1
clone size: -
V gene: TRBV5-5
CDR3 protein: CASSAASGQGAARAFF
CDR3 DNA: TGTGCCAGCAGCGCGGCCTCGGGACAGGGGGCGGCCAGAGCTTTCTTT

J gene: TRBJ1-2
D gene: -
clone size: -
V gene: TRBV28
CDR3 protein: CASSPPMGRHGYTF
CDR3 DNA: TGTGCCAGCAGTCCCCCAATGGGGCGTCATGGCTACACCTTC

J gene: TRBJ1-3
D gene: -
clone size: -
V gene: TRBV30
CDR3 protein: CAWSPAGNTIYF
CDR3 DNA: TGTGCCTGGAGTCCAGCTGGAAACACCATATATTTT

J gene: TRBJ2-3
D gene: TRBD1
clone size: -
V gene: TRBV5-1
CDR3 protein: CASSVTGGQDTQYF
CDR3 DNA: TGCGCCAGCAGCGTGACAGGGGGGCAGGATACGCAGTATTTT

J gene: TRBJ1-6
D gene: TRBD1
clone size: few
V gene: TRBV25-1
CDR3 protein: CASSDPRGQNNSPLHF
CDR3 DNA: TGTGCCAGCAGTGACCCGAGGGGGCAGAATAATTCACCCCTCCACTTT

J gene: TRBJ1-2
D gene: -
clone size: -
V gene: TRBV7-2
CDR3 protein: CASSLDTWNYGYTF
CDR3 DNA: TGTGCCAGCAGCTTAGATACATGGAACTATGGCTACACCTTC

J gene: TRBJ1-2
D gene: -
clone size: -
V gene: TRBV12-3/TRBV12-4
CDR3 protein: CASSLSSYGYTF
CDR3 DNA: TGTGCCAGCAGTTTATCCAGCTATGGCTACACCTTC

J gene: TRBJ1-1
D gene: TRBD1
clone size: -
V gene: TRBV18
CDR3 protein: CASSFRGAGMNTEAFF
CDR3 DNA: TGTGCCAGCTCGTTCAGGGGGGCGGGAATGAACACTGAAGCTTTCTTT

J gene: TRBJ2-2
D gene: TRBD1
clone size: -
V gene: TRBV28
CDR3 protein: CASSRRPGQGRSTGELFF
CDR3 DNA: TGTGCCAGCTCCCGCCGTCCGGGACAGGGGAGGTCCACCGGGGAGCTGTTTTTT